The sequence of this TCR beta chain was determined in a study of vaccination effects on CD4 cells after COVID-19 (dated by TCRdb to between 2021 and 2024). About the investigation overall: The ViraFEST assay stimulated PBMC with viral peptide pools and then used TCR sequencing to identify antigen-specific CD4+ T cell clonotypes by expansion. Two doses of either the BNT162b2 or the mRNA-1273 mRNA SARS-CoV-2 vaccine were administered to participants. Each well held fewer than 2.5 million PBMC cultured in IMDM containing about 5.4% human AB serum, roughly 9.6 IU/ml IL-2 and gentamicin, along with roughly 10 ug/ml peptides. SARS-CoV-2 spike-specific CD4+ TCR repertoires from before and after mRNA vaccination were compared in COVID-19 convalescent patients and in infection-naive vaccine recipients. A total of 10 COVID-19 convalescent patients and 4 SARS-CoV-2-naive healthy vaccine recipients were included in the full study. The Oncomine TCR Beta short-read assay on an Illumina iSeq 100 was used to sequence cultures from other donors in the study.

The junction shows trimming of 4 bases on V and 5 bases on J, plus 8 bases between the germline ends. The CDR3 contains 12 residues, cysteine and phenylalanine counted. Of the read, only the CDR3 DNA is kept; its 36 bases are in frame from base 1. CDR1 and CDR2, looked up from the germline V gene, are KGHSH and LQKENI. After around 10 days of culture, CD4+ T cells were isolated with the EasySep CD4+ T cell isolation kit. None of the healthy vaccine recipients had a prior SARS-CoV-2 infection, which was confirmed by nucleocapsid antibody tests that came back negative both before and after vaccination. On days 3 and 7, half of the culture medium was replaced with fresh IL-2-containing medium. Each peptide stimulation condition was cultured in triplicate wells unless otherwise noted. Using Ficoll-Paque Plus gradient centrifugation, PBMC were separated from whole blood and then either used fresh or cryopreserved at -140C. The QIAamp micro DNA kit was used to extract genomic DNA from the cultured CD4+ T cells.

General conclusions and limits of the study: At late post-vaccination timepoints, both infection-induced and vaccine-induced clones showed marked clonal contraction, consistent with waning T cell responses. Only a small number of convalescent patients were included, and no early post-infection timepoints were available, which limited the study. Among healthy vaccine recipients, nearly all vaccine-induced clones were SARS-CoV-2 mono-reactive, and just 1 of 255 was cross-reactive with common cold coronaviruses.

This clone was seen once. Its target antigen remains unknown. Base qualities were left out, and no much larger clone turns up one base away. Library preparation was by the immunoSEQ multiplex PCR assay. DNA from the cultured and isolated CD4+ T cells underwent TCR beta CDR3 sequencing. The source study handled its data this way. Non-productive TCR sequences were discarded, and reads were trimmed to the CDR3 region, with only CDR3s of 7 or more amino acids retained. Antigen-specific clonotypes were identified with the MANAFEST web app by comparing expansion in peptide wells against reference cultures. For clones to be considered positive, expansion at FDR<0.05 versus reference and all other wells, an odds ratio above 5, and a frequency above 0.1% in two replicate wells were required. Cross-reactive clonotypes were defined as significantly expanded in SARS-CoV-2 spike wells and in at least one common cold coronavirus spike condition. Using the stringdist R package, CDR3 similarity was measured by Levenshtein distance, and unrooted trees were constructed with ape in R 3.6.1. The immuneACCESS repertoire file appears here via TCRdb, limited to in-frame rearrangements. These files lack a portion of the clones; in checked studies, under half of the deficit traces to unresolved V genes, and the cause of the others is not known. Clonal size and the V and J genes are those of that table, whereas D and trimming came from the DNA. Counted in this sample were around 50,000 clones; around 63% of them appeared once. Roughly 6% of the sample is taken by the ten largest.

The chain was built from TRBV18 and TRBJ1-2; the D gene is unclear. The sequences come from CD4+ T cells from PBMCs cultured without peptide, collected before COVID-19 vaccination. This receptor was taken from a human donor who received a COVID-19 vaccine. CDR3 region: CASSQNRYGYTF. The DNA is TGTGCCAGCTCACAAAACAGATATGGCTACACCTTC.